Each of the 10 T cell receptor beta chains below was sequenced from the same sample in a study of T cell clones after liver transplantation. Method: immunoSEQ multiplex PCR; TCRdb's copy keeps in-frame clones and lacks some. The repertoire consists of tens of thousands of clones, with about 86% occurring once and the leading ten covering 13% to 15%. Source: CD8+ T cells from blood, taken 12 months after liver transplant. The receptor set was obtained from a human patient who received a liver transplant. Some T cells may possibly be graft donor cells.

The chain uses TRBV28 and TRBJ1-1, with a possible D match to TRBD1 (5 bases). In germline, CDR1 is MDHEN, CDR2 SYDVKM. The CDR3 has 15 residues. V shed 3 bases and J shed 1 base, with 12 bases lying between them. The CDR3 spells CASSFRGLRNTEAFF. CDR3 DNA: TGTGCCAGCAGTTTCCGGGGACTCAGGAACACTGAAGCTTTCTTT.

Regarding this clone: Other DNA sequences within the sample encode an identical CDR3. The chain carries TRBV7-9 and TRBJ1-1; 8 bases are a match to TRBD1. Trimming cost V 1 base and J 1 base; bases outside gene matches: 2. Per the germline V gene, CDR1 is SEHNR and CDR2 is FQNEAQ (reference sequence). The CDR3 covers 15 residues. CDR3 loop: CASSLVGQGNTEAFF. CDR3 DNA sequence: TGTGCCAGCAGCTTAGTTGGACAGGGGAACACTGAAGCTTTCTTT.

The CDR3 region is CASSLGLPYEQYF. CDR3 nucleotide sequence: TGCGCCAGCAGCTTGGGACTTCCTTACGAGCAGTACTTC. This chain connects TRBV5-1 to TRBJ2-7; D gene uncertain. The length of the CDR3 is 13 residues. The germline V gene encodes CDR1 SGHRS and CDR2 YFSETQ. V dropped 0 bases and J dropped 4 bases, with 8 bases sitting between them.

The chain has TRBV7-9 and TRBJ1-4; D may be TRBD1 (6 bases). The CDR3 has 15 amino acids. The germline gives CDR1 SEHNR, CDR2 FQNEAQ (reference sequence). Trimming took 6 bases from V and 2 from J, leaving 13 bases between them. CDR3 nucleotide sequence: TGTGCCAGCAGTCTTGACAGGCCCACTAATGAAAAACTGTTTTTT. Its translation is CASSLDRPTNEKLFF.

The chain couples TRBV10-3 to TRBJ2-4, with D possibly being TRBD1 (5 bases). This CDR3 has 14 residues. V lost 10 bases and J 1 base, leaving 14 bases between the germline ends. CDR1 and CDR2 from the germline V gene are ENHRY and SYGVKD. The CDR3 spells CATKGKDAKNIQYF. CDR3 DNA sequence: TGTGCCACCAAGGGGAAGGATGCCAAAAACATTCAGTACTTC.

This clone was seen a single time. The V and J genes are TRBV2 and TRBJ2-7, with D tentatively TRBD1 or TRBD2 (6 bases each). CDR1 is SNHLY and CDR2 is FYNNEI in the germline V gene. The CDR3 spans 15 residues. Trimming left V 3 bases short and J 0 bases short, with 12 bases between. CDR3 in DNA: TGTGCCAGCAGTGAGACGGGGGCAAGCTCCTACGAGCAGTACTTC. It is translated as CASSETGASSYEQYF.

This chain joins TRBV5-1 and TRBJ2-5, with 7 bases identical to TRBD2. This CDR3 contains 14 residues. Germline CDR1 SGHRS, CDR2 YFSETQ. V lost 0 bases and J lost 5; bases outside the gene matches: 4. The CDR3 protein is CASSLEGGSETQYF. The CDR3 coding sequence is TGCGCCAGCAGCTTGGAGGGAGGGTCGGAGACCCAGTACTTC.

V is TRBV19 and J is TRBJ2-1; no reliable D call. This CDR3 is 14 amino acids long. The V end lost 3 bases, the J end lost 4 bases, and 10 bases lay between the germline ends. Germline V gives CDR1 LNHDA, CDR2 SQIVND (reference sequence). The CDR3 DNA sequence: TGTGCCAGTAGTATTTCGGACCCTTACAATGAGCAGTTCTTC. Its protein product is CASSISDPYNEQFF.

V gene TRBV4-1 combines with J gene TRBJ1-3; D gene ambiguous. The V gene lost 0 bases and the J gene lost 2 bases, with 8 bases spanning the gap. Germline values: CDR1 MGHRA, CDR2 YSYEKL. CDR3 length: 15 residues. The CDR3 nucleotides read TGCGCCAGCAGCCAAGATGTAGGAACTGGAAACACCATATATTTT. This codes for CASSQDVGTGNTIYF.

The chain links TRBV13 to TRBJ1-1; 8 positions match TRBD1. This CDR3 has 15 amino acids. After removal of 1 base from V and 3 bases from J, the junction contained 4 bases not matched to a gene. CDR1 and CDR2 (germline): PRHDT, FYEKMQ (reference sequence). The DNA of the CDR3 is TGTGCCAGCAGCTTAGAGACAGGGGTTTACACTGAAGCTTTCTTT. This sequence encodes CASSLETGVYTEAFF.